This is a list of T cell receptor beta chains from one sample in a study of blood T cells in healthy people across ages. One entry per CDR3 protein, called by TCRdb with MiXCR from the 5' RACE reads. The table lists 650,000 to 800,000 distinct CDR3 sequences, approximately 44% of them singletons, with approximately 20% in the top ten. Material for sequencing was blood. The receptor set was obtained from a man in his fifties or sixties in good health. The CDR3 runs from the conserved cysteine through the conserved F or W. The D gene is left open where the match is weak. Part of the rows lack a size; the others show once, few, many or a class for expanded clones.

clone_size d_call j_call v_call cdr3_aa cdr3_nt
NA TRBD2 TRBJ2-1 TRBV11-2 CASSFSGGGSNEQFF TGTGCCAGCAGCTTTTCTGGCGGGGGGAGTAATGAGCAGTTCTTC
NA TRBD2 TRBJ2-4 TRBV6-5 CASRSSSGGAAKNIQYF TGTGCCAGCAGATCCTCAAGCGGGGGGGCCGCCAAAAACATTCAGTACTTC
few NA TRBJ1-5 TRBV29-1 CSIGENSNQPQHF TGCAGCATAGGAGAGAATAGCAATCAGCCCCAGCATTTT
NA NA TRBJ1-5 TRBV12-3/TRBV12-4 CASSLGQGVQPQHF TGTGCCAGCAGTTTAGGCCAGGGAGTACAGCCCCAGCATTTT
NA NA TRBJ2-1 TRBV29-1 CSVRPAVNNEQFF TGCAGCGTTCGGCCAGCCGTTAACAATGAGCAGTTCTTC
few NA TRBJ2-6 TRBV27 CASSIGAVLSGANVLTF TGTGCCAGCTCGATCGGGGCGGTTCTGTCAGGGGCCAACGTCCTGACTTTC
NA NA TRBJ1-6 TRBV27 CASSLTGYNSPLHF TGTGCCAGCAGCTTAACAGGGTATAATTCACCCCTCCACTTT
NA NA TRBJ2-7 TRBV7-2 CASSPARYEQYF TGTGCCAGCAGCCCCGCGCGGTACGAGCAGTACTTC
few NA TRBJ2-1 TRBV7-6 CASSSPSGIEGEQFF TGTGCCAGCAGCTCGCCCTCTGGGATCGAGGGTGAGCAGTTCTTC
NA NA TRBJ2-1 TRBV7-9 CASSLQGFILFF TGTGCCAGCAGCTTACAGGGGTTCATACTGTTCTTC
few NA TRBJ1-6 TRBV7-9 CASSAGDSPLHF TGTGCCAGCAGCGCGGGTGATTCACCCCTCCACTTT
NA NA TRBJ2-7 TRBV3-1 CASSQDKTPNRGGSYEQYF TGTGCCAGCAGCCAAGATAAGACACCTAACAGGGGAGGCTCCTACGAGCAGTACTTC
few NA TRBJ1-3 TRBV15 CATSRDLEGAPGNTIYF TGTGCCACCAGCAGAGATCTGGAGGGAGCCCCTGGAAACACCATATATTTT
once NA TRBJ2-7 TRBV6-1 CASSVIGVVYEQYF TGTGCCAGCAGTGTGATAGGGGTAGTCTACGAGCAGTACTTC
NA NA TRBJ1-1 TRBV30 CAWSVNSRANPEAFF TGTGCCTGGAGTGTAAATAGCAGGGCTAACCCTGAAGCTTTCTTT
NA NA TRBJ1-4 TRBV27 CASSPLLTGFDEKLFF TGTGCCAGCAGTCCTCTCCTCACAGGGTTTGATGAAAAACTGTTTTTT
few NA TRBJ2-5 TRBV3-1 CASSRGSARETQYF TGTGCCAGCAGTCGTGGATCAGCACGGGAGACCCAGTACTTC
many NA TRBJ2-3 TRBV5-1 CASSLWTRDTQYF TGCGCCAGCAGCTTGTGGACCAGAGATACGCAGTATTTT
NA NA TRBJ1-2 TRBV4-1 CASSQEQGSNGYTF TGCGCCAGCAGCCAAGAACAGGGAAGTAATGGCTACACCTTC
NA NA TRBJ2-3 TRBV6-5 CASRGGLTQYF TGTGCCAGCAGAGGTGGACTTACGCAGTATTTT
few NA TRBJ2-6 TRBV9 CASSVGRVSGANVLTF TGTGCCAGCAGCGTAGGGAGGGTTTCTGGGGCCAACGTCCTGACTTTC
NA NA TRBJ2-4 TRBV5-4 CASSLWDEFSDVAKNIQYF TGTGCCAGCAGCTTGTGGGACGAGTTTTCGGACGTAGCCAAAAACATTCAGTACTTC
NA TRBD1 TRBJ2-7 TRBV27 CASTLRTGAFYEQYF TGTGCCAGCACCCTACGGACAGGGGCATTCTACGAGCAGTACTTC
NA TRBD1 TRBJ1-2 TRBV5-6 CASSFDRALTKGYTF TGTGCCAGCAGCTTCGACAGGGCCCTTACGAAAGGCTACACCTTC
NA TRBD1 TRBJ2-1 TRBV2 CATSKTGNNEQFF TGTGCCACATCAAAGACAGGGAACAATGAGCAGTTCTTC
few TRBD2 TRBJ2-7 TRBV13 CASSPGTSLYEQYF TGTGCCAGCAGCCCTGGGACTAGTCTGTACGAGCAGTACTTC
NA NA TRBJ1-4 TRBV15 CATSREGGTNEKLFF TGTGCCACCAGCAGAGAAGGTGGAACTAATGAAAAACTGTTTTTT
NA TRBD1 TRBJ2-1 TRBV11-2 CASSLGPGTGSSGEQFF TGTGCCAGCAGCTTAGGGCCCGGGACAGGGTCCTCTGGGGAGCAGTTCTTC
NA NA TRBJ1-5 TRBV7-2 CASSYLGSQPQHF TGTGCCAGCAGCTACCTGGGTTCTCAGCCCCAGCATTTT
NA TRBD2 TRBJ2-5 TRBV11-2 CASSPSPLSGGATQETQYF TGTGCCAGCAGCCCCAGCCCTCTCTCGGGGGGGGCAACGCAAGAGACCCAGTACTTC
NA TRBD2 TRBJ2-1 TRBV10-3 CAIRYTGTSYIEQFF TGTGCCATCAGGTATACCGGGACTAGCTACATTGAGCAGTTCTTC
NA NA TRBJ2-5 TRBV5-1 CASSLRVRETQYF TGCGCCAGCAGCTTGCGGGTTAGGGAGACCCAGTACTTC
few TRBD1 TRBJ2-7 TRBV5-1 CASSLEGQTYEQYF TGCGCCAGCAGCTTGGAGGGACAGACCTACGAGCAGTACTTC
NA NA TRBJ2-1 TRBV9 CASSERGGVRYNEQFF TGTGCCAGCAGCGAGCGAGGAGGGGTGAGGTACAATGAGCAGTTCTTC
few NA TRBJ1-2 TRBV6-1 CASSEAPGPYYGYTF TGTGCCAGCAGTGAAGCTCCCGGGCCCTACTATGGCTACACCTTC
few TRBD2 TRBJ2-5 TRBV7-9 CASSLVTSGGETQYF TGTGCCAGCAGCTTAGTCACTAGCGGGGGTGAGACCCAGTACTTC
NA NA TRBJ2-7 TRBV7-6 CASSFEGSGQYEQYF TGTGCCAGCAGCTTCGAAGGTTCCGGCCAGTACGAGCAGTACTTC
NA NA TRBJ1-1 TRBV4-1 CASSLFGTKRAEAFF TGCGCCAGCAGCCTGTTCGGGACAAAGAGAGCTGAAGCTTTCTTT
NA NA TRBJ1-2 TRBV6-5 CASSRPSWLGGYTF TGTGCCAGCAGTCGCCCGTCTTGGCTTGGTGGCTACACCTTC
NA NA TRBJ1-6 TRBV4-3 CASSQVRQGWYNSPLHF TGCGCCAGCAGCCAAGTCCGGCAGGGCTGGTATAATTCACCCCTCCACTTT
NA NA TRBJ2-7 TRBV7-2 CASSPPGLGVEQYF TGTGCCAGCAGTCCGCCAGGGTTAGGAGTCGAGCAGTACTTC
NA NA TRBJ2-7 TRBV4-3 CASSQDLRRTSYEQYF TGCGCCAGCAGCCAAGATTTGAGGAGGACCTCCTACGAGCAGTACTTC
medium-sized NA TRBJ2-1 TRBV4-2 CASSQERIDEQFF TGTGCCAGCAGCCAAGAGAGGATAGATGAGCAGTTCTTC
NA TRBD1 TRBJ2-4 TRBV11-2 CASSSAPGQGAKNIQYF TGTGCCAGCAGCTCAGCCCCGGGACAGGGGGCCAAAAACATTCAGTACTTC
NA NA TRBJ1-2 TRBV19 CASSTDKFGYTF TGTGCCAGTAGCACCGACAAGTTTGGCTACACCTTC
NA TRBD1 TRBJ2-4 TRBV2 CASSEEGASKNIQYF TGTGCCAGCAGTGAAGAGGGGGCGAGCAAAAACATTCAGTACTTC
NA NA TRBJ1-6 TRBV6-1 CASSSNRDSPLHF TGTGCCAGCAGTTCGAACAGGGACTCACCCCTCCACTTT
NA NA TRBJ2-3 TRBV5-1 CASSSKGYGETDTQYF TGCGCCAGCAGCTCGAAGGGGTATGGGGAAACAGATACGCAGTATTTT
NA NA TRBJ1-1 TRBV6-5 CASTPGRNTEAFF TGTGCCAGCACTCCAGGGAGGAACACTGAAGCTTTCTTT